This T cell receptor (beta chain) was sequenced in a study of blood T cell repertoires in COVID-19 (TCRdb year 2020). Study-wide context: Samples covering the acute and convalescent phases of COVID-19 were provided by collaborators in the United States, Italy and Spain. The prospective study material was composed of cDNA or gDNA derived from T cells, B-cell-depleted T cells, or PBMCs. The dataset comprised deeply sampled blood TCRbeta repertoires from subjects exposed to, actively infected with, or recovered from COVID-19. The repertoires were released in a freely available public database intended as a resource for research on the immune response to SARS-CoV-2. Samples came from the ongoing ImmuneRACE study (first 160 participants) plus 1,254 subjects from 6 global collaborators. The sample metadata nearly always contained a de-identified subject ID, COVID-19 status, age in years and sex. HLA class I and class II types, where available, came from metadata supplied by the sample provider rather than from assay-based typing.

Each collaborating institution followed its own protocols to collect whole blood in K2EDTA tubes. For TCRbeta analysis, collaborators shipped samples as frozen whole blood, isolated PBMCs, or DNA extracted from either of those sample types. V and J are truncated by 1 base and 2 bases respectively, leaving an intervening sequence of 8 bases. CDR1 SQVTM and CDR2 ANQGSEA are derived from the germline V gene. The CDR3 contains 13 residues, cysteine and phenylalanine counted. Only the CDR3 part of the read is kept: 39 bases, read in frame from the first base. About this clone: No antigen is known for it. Qualities for individual bases were not recorded, and no much larger clone is one base off.

TCRbeta CDR3 regions were amplified from genomic DNA using the immunoSEQ Assay, a bias-controlled multiplex PCR. Processing in the source paper ran as follows. The number of nucleated cells in each sample was estimated from the amplification of reference gene primers within the assay. To quantify the absolute abundance of each unique TCRbeta CDR3 rearrangement, sequence reads were collapsed and filtered. Productive Simpson clonality was computed per sample as the square root of Simpson's diversity index over productive rearrangements. The source is immuneACCESS, and TCRdb retained only in-frame sequences with V and J called. Part of the clones is not carried over; for the studies checked, unresolved V genes explain less than half of this, and the remainder is unexplained. V and J calls and clone size follow that table, whereas D and trimming were derived from the DNA. The sample includes over 85,000 clones, with roughly 85% observed a single time. The biggest ten clones account for roughly 40% of the sample.

Overall results and qualifications from the work: The amount of clinical and demographic metadata varied by source and participant and was provided uncurated.

The TCR comes from a man at least 80 years old with acute or convalescent COVID-19. Sequenced input: peripheral blood. The rearrangement joined TRBV29-1 to TRBJ1-2; the D gene is possibly TRBD1, with 5 bases matching. CDR3 protein: CSVEGQTNYGYTF. In nucleotide form, the sequence is TGCAGCGTTGAAGGACAGACAAACTATGGCTACACCTTC.